These 20 T cell receptor beta chains originate from one sample sequenced in a study of cytomegalovirus exposure and HLA in healthy donors. The PCR contained 60 Vbeta and 13 Jbeta primers. Produced via immunoSEQ multiplex PCR; TCRdb's table is partial and in-frame only. The table includes 280,000 or so clones, around 90% detected once. The specimen was PBMCs. Receptor source: a woman younger than 35 in good health and CMV-seronegative.

The chain is built from TRBV7-9 and TRBJ2-3; the match to TRBD2 covers 9 bases. V lost 9 bases to trimming and J lost 2 bases; unmatched junction nucleotides: 3. The CDR3 consists of 13 residues. Germline V gene data show CDR1 as SEHNR and CDR2 as FQNEAQ (reference sequence). CDR3 sequence reads: CARAGLATDTQYF. CDR3 sequence (DNA): TGTGCCAGGGCGGGACTAGCCACAGATACGCAGTATTTT.

This clone was detected only once. The J gene is TRBJ2-1, the V gene TRBV4-2; 14 bases match TRBD2. Germline lookup yields CDR1 LGHNA and CDR2 YNFKEQ. CDR3 length: 17 amino acids. The J segment lost 1 base and the V segment lost 1 base, leaving 0 bases of the junction unmatched. The CDR3 here is CASSQGLAGGSYNEQFF. For the CDR3, the DNA is TGTGCCAGCAGCCAAGGACTAGCGGGGGGGTCCTACAATGAGCAGTTCTTC.

This rearrangement joins TRBV7-6 to TRBJ2-2; 8 positions match TRBD2. Germline trimming cut 8 bases from V and 4 bases from J; bases unmatched to any gene: 6. Germline assignment: CDR1 SGHVS and CDR2 FNYEAQ. The CDR3 is 14 amino acids. CDR3 in DNA: TGTGCCAGCGGAATAGCGGGGCTCACCGGGGAGCTGTTTTTT. It codes for CASGIAGLTGELFF. Drawing the rest from reference TRBV7-6 and TRBJ2-2, the complete variable domain is GAGVSQSPRYKVTKRGQDVALRCDPISGHVSLYWYRQALGQGPEFLTYFNYEAQQDKSGLPNDRFSAERPEGSISTLTIQRTEQRDSAMYRCASGIAGLTGELFFGEGSRLTVL.

The J gene is TRBJ2-7, the V gene TRBV6-1, with 10 bases aligning to TRBD1. Germline trimming cut 8 bases from V and 5 bases from J; bases unmatched to any gene: 6. The germline gives CDR1 MNHNS, CDR2 SASEGT. This CDR3 has 13 residues. This CDR3 reads CASADRGLHEQYF. The CDR3 bases are TGTGCCAGCGCAGACAGGGGGCTCCACGAGCAGTACTTC.

This chain connects TRBV5-4 to TRBJ2-5; TRBD1 aligns across 8 bases. Looked up from germline, CDR1 is SGHNT and CDR2 is YYREEE (reference sequence). V lost 9 bases, J lost 2 bases, and 12 bases stayed unmatched. This CDR3 is 15 amino acids long. This chain's CDR3 is CATQPWDRRQETQYF. CDR3 DNA: TGTGCCACCCAACCCTGGGACAGGAGACAAGAGACCCAGTACTTC.

Details on this clone: Distinct nucleotide sequences in the sample also encode this CDR3. The rearrangement joins TRBV29-1 to TRBJ1-1; D is undetermined. The ends were cut back, 5 bases at V and 7 bases at J, with 8 bases in the middle. Germline CDR1 and CDR2: SQVTM and ANQGSEA. The CDR3 length is 10 residues. In DNA form, the CDR3 reads TGCAGCGTTCAGGACTTTGAAGCTTTCTTT. This translates into CSVQDFEAFF. The complete variable domain, with remaining parts taken from reference TRBV29-1 and TRBJ1-1, reads SAVISQKPSRDICQRGTSLTIQCQVDSQVTMMFWYRQQPGQSLTLIATANQGSEATYESGFVIDKFPISRPNLTFSTLTVSNMSPEDSSIYLCSVQDFEAFFGQGTRLTVV.

The V and J genes are TRBV29-1 and TRBJ2-5, with D tentatively TRBD1 (5 bases). The CDR3 has 16 amino acids. V gave up 4 bases and J gave up 5 bases, with 23 bases separating them. Germline CDR1 and CDR2: SQVTM and ANQGSEA. The CDR3 region is CSVANTGRPLRETQYF. CDR3 in DNA: TGCAGCGTTGCAAATACAGGCCGACCCCTCAGGGAGACCCAGTACTTC.

This chain joins TRBV7-3 and TRBJ2-7; the D is unclear. With 2 bases removed from V and 6 bases from J, the gap between germline ends came to 5 bases. Germline CDR1 reads SGHTA; CDR2 reads FQGTGA. The length of the CDR3 is 11 residues. In nucleotides, the CDR3 is TGTGCCAGCAGCTTACCTTCCGAGCAGTACTTC. It encodes CASSLPSEQYF.

This chain connects TRBV6-1 to TRBJ1-1, with 8 bases that match TRBD1. Per the germline V gene, CDR1 is MNHNS and CDR2 is SASEGT. This CDR3 is 14 amino acids long. V lost 6 bases to trimming and J lost 0 bases; unmatched junction nucleotides: 3. The CDR3, as DNA: TGTGCCAGCAGGAGGGACAGGATGAACACTGAAGCTTTCTTT. Its translation is CASRRDRMNTEAFF.

The chain is built from TRBV5-1 and TRBJ1-1, with a weak D call TRBD1 (5 bases). CDR3 length: 13 residues. V lost 1 base and J lost 5, with 9 bases in between. Germline CDR1 SGHRS, CDR2 YFSETQ. Written as DNA, the CDR3 is TGCGCCAGCAGCTTGCAGGGTGGTACTGAAGCTTTCTTT. This encodes CASSLQGGTEAFF.

This chain connects TRBV7-2 to TRBJ1-1, with a tentative D call TRBD1 (5 bases). The V and J ends lost 4 bases and 3 bases respectively, with 12 bases between them. The CDR3 runs 14 residues. CDR1 and CDR2 from the germline V gene are SGHTA and FQGNSA. CDR3 coding DNA: TGTGCCAGCAGCTCCCCAGGGTTTGACACTGAAGCTTTCTTT. Its protein is CASSSPGFDTEAFF.

J is TRBJ2-5 and V is TRBV7-6, with 10 bases matching TRBD2. Germline CDR1 and CDR2: SGHVS and FNYEAQ. V lost 5 bases and J lost 4; bases outside the gene matches: 4. The CDR3 is 14 residues long. The CDR3 sequence is CASSLSGGLETQYF. The CDR3 DNA sequence: TGTGCCAGCAGCCTTAGCGGGGGGCTAGAGACCCAGTACTTC.

This CDR3 reads CASSPTDNYGYTF. The CDR3 DNA is TGTGCCAGCAGTCCGACAGATAACTATGGCTACACCTTC. V usage is TRBV6-1 and J usage is TRBJ1-2; the D gene is possibly TRBD1 (5 bases). V shed 5 bases and J shed 1 base, with 8 bases lying between them. The CDR3 has 13 residues. Germline assignment: CDR1 MNHNS and CDR2 SASEGT.

This clone showed up just a few times. V is TRBV10-1 and J is TRBJ2-1, with TRBD2 matching over 11 bases. Germline CDR1 reads WNHNN; CDR2 reads SYGVQD (reference sequence). J gave up 5 bases and V 5 bases, and 8 bases lay outside the gene matches. The CDR3 spans 16 residues. The CDR3 loop is CASSRDSGGADNEQFF. CDR3 sequence (DNA): TGCGCCAGCAGTAGGGATAGCGGGGGGGCCGACAATGAGCAGTTCTTC.

The chain is built from TRBV30 and TRBJ1-1; 10 bases are a match to TRBD1. V lost 2 bases and J lost 6; bases outside the gene matches: 9. Germline V CDR1 and CDR2: GTSNPN, SVGIG (reference sequence). The CDR3 is 15 residues long. CDR3 DNA: TGTGCCTGGAGTTACACGGGACAGGGGAAGCCTGAAGCTTTCTTT. Translation gives CAWSYTGQGKPEAFF. Filled out from reference TRBV30 and TRBJ1-1, the complete variable domain reads SQTIHQWPATLVQPVGSPLSLECTVEGTSNPNLYWYRQAAGRGLQLLFYSVGIGQISSEVPQNLSASRPQDRQFILSSKKLLLSDSGFYLCAWSYTGQGKPEAFFGQGTRLTVV.

A single count supports this clone. The V gene is TRBV27, the J gene TRBJ2-1, with D tentatively TRBD1 (6 bases). Per germline, CDR1 MNHEY and CDR2 SMNVEV (reference sequence). The length of the CDR3 is 15 residues. Trimming removed 7 bases at V and 4 bases at J, with 17 bases between. CDR3 region: CASTPRQGIYNEQFF. In DNA form, the CDR3 reads TGTGCCAGCACCCCTCGGCAGGGGATTTACAATGAGCAGTTCTTC.

The chain employs TRBV2 and TRBJ2-2; D is ambiguous. CDR1 is SNHLY and CDR2 is FYNNEI in the germline V gene. The CDR3 covers 14 residues. Trimming took 2 bases from V and 5 from J, leaving 9 bases between them. The CDR3 region has the DNA TGTGCCAGCAGTGAATGGGCCGCTACCGGGGAGCTGTTTTTT. This encodes CASSEWAATGELFF. Together with reference TRBV2 and TRBJ2-2, the CDR3 gives the full variable domain: EPEVTQTPSHQVTQMGQEVILRCVPISNHLYFYWYRQILGQKVEFLVSFYNNEISEKSEIFDDQFSVERPDGSNFTLKIRSTKLEDSAMYFCASSEWAATGELFFGEGSRLTVL.

J is TRBJ1-2 and V is TRBV2, with D hard to call. The CDR3 is made up of 16 amino acids. Trimming stripped 5 bases from V and 6 bases from J, with 22 bases between. Germline V CDR1 and CDR2: SNHLY, FYNNEI. This chain's CDR3 is CASSPTSHTTKDGYTF. CDR3 DNA sequence: TGTGCCAGCAGTCCAACCTCTCATACGACTAAAGATGGCTACACCTTC.

This clone was observed a handful of times. The V and J genes are TRBV5-4 and TRBJ1-1; D might be TRBD1 (5 bases). CDR1 is SGHNT and CDR2 is YYREEE in the germline V gene (reference sequence). The CDR3 covers 13 residues. V gave up 6 bases and J gave up 2 bases, with 11 bases separating them. This chain's CDR3 is CASIPGGNTEAFF. In DNA form, the CDR3 reads TGTGCCAGCATCCCCGGGGGAAACACTGAAGCTTTCTTT.

The genes are TRBV2 and TRBJ1-1; no clear D. V lost 8 bases and J 7 bases, leaving 8 bases between the germline ends. The CDR3 covers 10 residues. Germline CDR1 and CDR2: SNHLY and FYNNEI. CDR3 in amino acids: CASHTNEAFF. CDR3 in DNA: TGTGCCAGCCACACCAATGAAGCTTTCTTT.